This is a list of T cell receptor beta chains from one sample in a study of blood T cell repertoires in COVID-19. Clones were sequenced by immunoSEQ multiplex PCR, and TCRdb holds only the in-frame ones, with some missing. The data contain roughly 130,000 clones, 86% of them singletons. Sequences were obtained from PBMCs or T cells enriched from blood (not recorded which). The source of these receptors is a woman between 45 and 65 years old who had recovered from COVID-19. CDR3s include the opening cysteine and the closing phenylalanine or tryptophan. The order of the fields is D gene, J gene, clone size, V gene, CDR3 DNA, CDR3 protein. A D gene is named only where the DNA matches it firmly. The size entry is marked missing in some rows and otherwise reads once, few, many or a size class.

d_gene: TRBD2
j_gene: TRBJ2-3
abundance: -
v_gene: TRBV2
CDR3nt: TGTGCCAGCACAAGCACTAGCGGGGGCACAGATACGCAGTATTTT
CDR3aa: CASTSTSGGTDTQYF

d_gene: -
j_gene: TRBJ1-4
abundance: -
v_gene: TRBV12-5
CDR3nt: TGTGCTAGTGGTGCCGGGGAGGGCCACTATGAAAAACTGTTTTTT
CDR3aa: CASGAGEGHYEKLFF

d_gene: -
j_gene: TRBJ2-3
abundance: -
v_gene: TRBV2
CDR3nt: TGTGCCAGCAGTGGACGGGACACAGATACGCAGTATTTT
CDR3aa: CASSGRDTDTQYF

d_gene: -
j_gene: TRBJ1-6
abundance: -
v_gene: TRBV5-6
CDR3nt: TGTGCCAGCAACCGCAGATCTAGCCTCTATAATTCACCCCTCCACTTT
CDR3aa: CASNRRSSLYNSPLHF

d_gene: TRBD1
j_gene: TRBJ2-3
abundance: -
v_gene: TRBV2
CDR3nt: TGTGCCAGCCGCATTCGACAGGGGGCCTCAGATACGCAGTATTTT
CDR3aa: CASRIRQGASDTQYF

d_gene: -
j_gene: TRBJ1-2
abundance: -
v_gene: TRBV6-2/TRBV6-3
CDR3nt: TGTGCCAGCAGTTATGCTAGCGGCTATGGCTACACCTTC
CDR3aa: CASSYASGYGYTF

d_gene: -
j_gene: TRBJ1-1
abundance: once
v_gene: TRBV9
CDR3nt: TGTGCCAGCAGCGTAGGGGAGAGGACGGCTTTCTTT
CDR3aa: CASSVGERTAFF

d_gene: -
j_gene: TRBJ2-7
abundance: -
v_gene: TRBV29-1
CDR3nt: TGCAGCGTTCTGGGCGCCTACGAGCAGTACTTC
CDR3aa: CSVLGAYEQYF

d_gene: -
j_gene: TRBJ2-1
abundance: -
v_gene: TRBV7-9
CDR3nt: TGTGCCAGCAGCATAACCACTTCGGGACTCACCTACAATGAGCAGTTCTTC
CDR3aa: CASSITTSGLTYNEQFF

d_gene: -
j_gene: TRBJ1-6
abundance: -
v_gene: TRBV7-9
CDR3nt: TGTGCCAGCAGCCAGAATTCACCCCTCCACTTT
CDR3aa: CASSQNSPLHF

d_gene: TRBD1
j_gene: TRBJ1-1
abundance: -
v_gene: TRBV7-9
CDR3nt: TGTGCCAGCAGCTTAGCGTACCTGGGACAGGGGAAAGCTTTCTTT
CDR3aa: CASSLAYLGQGKAFF

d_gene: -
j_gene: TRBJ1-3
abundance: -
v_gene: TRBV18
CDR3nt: TGTGCCAGCTCCCTGAACCGGGCCGGAGGAGGAAACACCATATATTTT
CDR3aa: CASSLNRAGGGNTIYF

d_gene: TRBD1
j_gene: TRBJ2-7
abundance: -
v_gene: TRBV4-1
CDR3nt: TGCGCCAGCAGCCAAGATGGGGCAGGGGGCTACGAGCAGTACTTC
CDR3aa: CASSQDGAGGYEQYF

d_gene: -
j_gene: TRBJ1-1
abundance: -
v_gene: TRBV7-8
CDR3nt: TGTGCCAGCAGCTTATGGCTTTTGAACACTGAAGCTTTCTTT
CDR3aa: CASSLWLLNTEAFF

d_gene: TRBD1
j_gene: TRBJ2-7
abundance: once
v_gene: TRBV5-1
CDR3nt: TGCGCCAGCAGCTGGACAGGGGACGAGCAGTACTTC
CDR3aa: CASSWTGDEQYF

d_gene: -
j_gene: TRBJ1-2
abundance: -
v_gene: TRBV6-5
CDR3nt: TGTGCCAGCAGTTACTCGACTCAGGGGCTCTATGGCTACACCTTC
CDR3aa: CASSYSTQGLYGYTF

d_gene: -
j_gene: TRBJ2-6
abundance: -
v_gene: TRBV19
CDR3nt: TGTGCCAGTAGAACAGGGTACTCTGGGGCCAACGTCCTGACTTTC
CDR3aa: CASRTGYSGANVLTF

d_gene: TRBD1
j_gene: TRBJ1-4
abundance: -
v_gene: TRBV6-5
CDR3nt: TGTGCCAGCAGACGTTCAGGGGGCGAAGGAGAAAAACTGTTTTTT
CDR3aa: CASRRSGGEGEKLFF

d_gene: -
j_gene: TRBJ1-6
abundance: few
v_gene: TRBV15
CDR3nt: TGTGCCACCTCCACCCAACAGCCTTATTCACCCCTCCACTTT
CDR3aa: CATSTQQPYSPLHF

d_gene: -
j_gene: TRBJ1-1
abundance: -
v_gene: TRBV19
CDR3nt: TGTGCCAGTAGTGACAGATTGAACACTGAAGCTTTCTTT
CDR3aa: CASSDRLNTEAFF

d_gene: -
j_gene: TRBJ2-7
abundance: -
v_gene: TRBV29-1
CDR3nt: TGCAGCGTTGTAGGGGAAATCTCTTCCTACGAGCAGTACTTC
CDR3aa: CSVVGEISSYEQYF